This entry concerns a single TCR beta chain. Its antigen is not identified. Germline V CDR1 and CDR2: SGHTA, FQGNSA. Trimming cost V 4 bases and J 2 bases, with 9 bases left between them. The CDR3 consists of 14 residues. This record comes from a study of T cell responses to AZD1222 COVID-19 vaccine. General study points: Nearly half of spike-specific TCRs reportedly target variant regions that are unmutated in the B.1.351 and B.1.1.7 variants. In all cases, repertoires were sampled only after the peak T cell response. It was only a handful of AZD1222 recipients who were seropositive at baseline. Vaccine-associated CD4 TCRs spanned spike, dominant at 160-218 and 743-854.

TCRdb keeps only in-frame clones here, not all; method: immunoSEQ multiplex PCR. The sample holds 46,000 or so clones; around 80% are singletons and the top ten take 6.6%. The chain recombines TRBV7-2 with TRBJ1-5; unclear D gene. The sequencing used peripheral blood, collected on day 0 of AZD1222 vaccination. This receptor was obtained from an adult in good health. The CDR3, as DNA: TGTGCCAGCAGCTCTACTAATCGCAATCAGCCCCAGCATTTT. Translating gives CASSSTNRNQPQHF.